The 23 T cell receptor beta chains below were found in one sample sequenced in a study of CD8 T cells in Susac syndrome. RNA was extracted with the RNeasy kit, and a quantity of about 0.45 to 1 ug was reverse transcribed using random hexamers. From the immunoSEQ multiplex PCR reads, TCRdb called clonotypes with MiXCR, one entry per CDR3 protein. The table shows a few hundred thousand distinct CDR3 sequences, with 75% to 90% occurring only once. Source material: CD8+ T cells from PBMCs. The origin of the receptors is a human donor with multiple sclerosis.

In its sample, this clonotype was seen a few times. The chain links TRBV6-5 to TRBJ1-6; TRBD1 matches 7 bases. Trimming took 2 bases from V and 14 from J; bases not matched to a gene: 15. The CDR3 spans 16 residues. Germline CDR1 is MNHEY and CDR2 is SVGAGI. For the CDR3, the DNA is TGTGCCAGCAGTTACAGCAACACAGGGGCCTTGGTGACCCTCCACTTT. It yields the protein CASSYSNTGALVTLHF.

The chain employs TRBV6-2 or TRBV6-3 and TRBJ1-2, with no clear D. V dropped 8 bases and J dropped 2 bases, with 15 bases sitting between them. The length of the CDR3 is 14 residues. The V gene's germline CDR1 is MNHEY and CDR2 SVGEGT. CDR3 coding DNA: TGTGCCAGCGGGCTGGAGGCTCAAAACTATGGCTACACCTTC. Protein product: CASGLEAQNYGYTF.

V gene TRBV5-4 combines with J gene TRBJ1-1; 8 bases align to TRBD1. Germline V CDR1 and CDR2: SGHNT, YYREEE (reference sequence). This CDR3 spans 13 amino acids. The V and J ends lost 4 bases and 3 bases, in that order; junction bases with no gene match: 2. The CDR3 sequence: CASSLQGDTEAFF. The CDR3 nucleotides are TGTGCCAGCAGCCTACAGGGGGACACTGAAGCTTTCTTT.

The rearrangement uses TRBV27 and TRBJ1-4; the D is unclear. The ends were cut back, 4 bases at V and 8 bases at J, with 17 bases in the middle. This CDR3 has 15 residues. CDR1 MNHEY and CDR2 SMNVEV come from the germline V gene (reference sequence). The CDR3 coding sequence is TGTGCCAGCAGTTCCACCGGGTGGTTCGAAGAAAAACTGTTTTTT. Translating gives CASSSTGWFEEKLFF.

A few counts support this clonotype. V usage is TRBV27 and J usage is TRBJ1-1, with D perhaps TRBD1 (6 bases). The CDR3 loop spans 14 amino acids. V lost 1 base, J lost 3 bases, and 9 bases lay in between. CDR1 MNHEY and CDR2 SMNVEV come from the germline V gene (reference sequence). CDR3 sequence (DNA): TGTGCCAGCAGTTTATTTCGGGGGCACACTGAAGCTTTCTTT. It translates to CASSLFRGHTEAFF.

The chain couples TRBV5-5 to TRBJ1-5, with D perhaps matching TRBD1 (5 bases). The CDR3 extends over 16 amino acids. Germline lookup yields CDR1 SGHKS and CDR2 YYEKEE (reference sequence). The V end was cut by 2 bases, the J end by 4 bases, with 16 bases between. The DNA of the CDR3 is TGTGCCAGCAGCTTTGGGGAGACAGAGCTTAATCAGCCCCAGCATTTT. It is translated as CASSFGETELNQPQHF.

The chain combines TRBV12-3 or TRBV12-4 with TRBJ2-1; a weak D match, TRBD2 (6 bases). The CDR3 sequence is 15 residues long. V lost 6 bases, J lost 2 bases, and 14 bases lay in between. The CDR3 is CASRRDSPAYNEQFF. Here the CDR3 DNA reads TGTGCCAGCAGACGGGACTCTCCGGCCTACAATGAGCAGTTCTTC.

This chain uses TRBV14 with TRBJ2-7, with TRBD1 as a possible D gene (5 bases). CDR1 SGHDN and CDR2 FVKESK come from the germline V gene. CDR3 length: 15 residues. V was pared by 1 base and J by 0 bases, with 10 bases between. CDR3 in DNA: TGTGCCAGCAGCCAAGGAGACAGTCGCTCCTACGAGCAGTACTTC. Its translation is CASSQGDSRSYEQYF.

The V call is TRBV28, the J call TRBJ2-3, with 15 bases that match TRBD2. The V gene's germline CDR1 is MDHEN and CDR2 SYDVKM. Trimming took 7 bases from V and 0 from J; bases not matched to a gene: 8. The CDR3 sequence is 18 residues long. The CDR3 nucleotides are TGTGCCAGCACCACCGGGACTAGCGGGAGGTCGAGCACAGATACGCAGTATTTT. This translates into CASTTGTSGRSSTDTQYF. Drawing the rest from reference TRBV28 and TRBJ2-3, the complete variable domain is DVKVTQSSRYLVKRTGEKVFLECVQDMDHENMFWYRQDPGLGLRLIYFSYDVKMKEKGDIPEGYSVSREKKERFSLILESASTNQTSMYLCASTTGTSGRSSTDTQYFGPGTRLTVL.

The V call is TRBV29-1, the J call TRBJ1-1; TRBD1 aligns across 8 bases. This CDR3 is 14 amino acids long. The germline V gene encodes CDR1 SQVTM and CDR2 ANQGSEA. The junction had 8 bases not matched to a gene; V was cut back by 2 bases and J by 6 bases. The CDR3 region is CSVETQGERAEAFF. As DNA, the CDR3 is TGCAGCGTTGAAACACAGGGGGAGCGCGCTGAAGCTTTCTTT.

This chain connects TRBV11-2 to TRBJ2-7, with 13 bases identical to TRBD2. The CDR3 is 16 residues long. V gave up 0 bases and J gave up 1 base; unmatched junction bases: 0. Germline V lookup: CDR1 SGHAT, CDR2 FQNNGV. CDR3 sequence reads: CASSLETSGRSYEQYF. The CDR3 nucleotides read TGTGCCAGCAGCTTAGAGACTAGCGGGAGGTCCTACGAGCAGTACTTC.

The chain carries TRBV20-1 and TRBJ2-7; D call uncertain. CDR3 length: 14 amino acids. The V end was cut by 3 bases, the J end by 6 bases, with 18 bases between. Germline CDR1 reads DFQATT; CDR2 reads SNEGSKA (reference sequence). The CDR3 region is CSARDEGITCEQYF. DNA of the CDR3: TGCAGTGCTAGGGATGAAGGGATTACCTGCGAGCAGTACTTC.

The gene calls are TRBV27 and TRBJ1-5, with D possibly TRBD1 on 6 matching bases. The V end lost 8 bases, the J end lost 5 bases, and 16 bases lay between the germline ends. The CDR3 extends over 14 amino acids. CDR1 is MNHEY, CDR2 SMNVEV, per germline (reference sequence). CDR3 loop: CASSIGGGHQPQHF. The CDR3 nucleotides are TGTGCCAGCTCTATCGGAGGGGGGCATCAGCCCCAGCATTTT.

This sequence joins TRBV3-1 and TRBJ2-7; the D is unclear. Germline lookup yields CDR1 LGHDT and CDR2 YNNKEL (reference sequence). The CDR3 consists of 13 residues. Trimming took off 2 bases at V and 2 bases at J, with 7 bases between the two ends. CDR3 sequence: CASSQFQAYEQYF. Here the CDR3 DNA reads TGTGCCAGCAGCCAATTCCAGGCCTACGAGCAGTACTTC.

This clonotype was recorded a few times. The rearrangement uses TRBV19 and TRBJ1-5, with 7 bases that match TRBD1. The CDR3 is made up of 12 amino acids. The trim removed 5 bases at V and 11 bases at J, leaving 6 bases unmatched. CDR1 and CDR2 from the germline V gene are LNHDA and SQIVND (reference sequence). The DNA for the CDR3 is TGTGCCAGTAGTTCGGGACAGATGGCCCAGCATTTT. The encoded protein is CASSSGQMAQHF.

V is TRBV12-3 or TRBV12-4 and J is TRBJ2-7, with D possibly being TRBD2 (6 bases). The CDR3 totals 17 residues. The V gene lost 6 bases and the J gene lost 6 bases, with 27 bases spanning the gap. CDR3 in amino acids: CASRDEITWGDIGEQYF. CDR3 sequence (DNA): TGTGCCAGCAGGGATGAAATAACTTGGGGGGATATTGGCGAGCAGTACTTC.

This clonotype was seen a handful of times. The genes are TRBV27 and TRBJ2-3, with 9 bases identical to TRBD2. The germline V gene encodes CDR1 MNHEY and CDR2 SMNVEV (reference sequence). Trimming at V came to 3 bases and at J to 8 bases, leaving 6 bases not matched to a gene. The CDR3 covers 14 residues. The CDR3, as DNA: TGTGCCAGCAGTTTTGGCGGGAGGGGTGTTACGCAGTATTTT. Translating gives CASSFGGRGVTQYF.

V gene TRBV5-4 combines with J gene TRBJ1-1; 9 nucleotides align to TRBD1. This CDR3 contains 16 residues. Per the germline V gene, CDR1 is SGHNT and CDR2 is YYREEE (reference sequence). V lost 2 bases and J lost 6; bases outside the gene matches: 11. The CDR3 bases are TGTGCCAGCAGCTTAACTCCGGGACAGGGTAACTCTGAAGCTTTCTTT. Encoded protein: CASSLTPGQGNSEAFF.

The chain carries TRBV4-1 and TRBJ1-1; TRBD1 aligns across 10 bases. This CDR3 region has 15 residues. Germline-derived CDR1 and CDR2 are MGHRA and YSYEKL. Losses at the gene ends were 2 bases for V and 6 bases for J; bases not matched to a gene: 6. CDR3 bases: TGCGCCAGCAGCCAACCGGGACAGGGGAGGTCTGAAGCTTTCTTT. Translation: CASSQPGQGRSEAFF.

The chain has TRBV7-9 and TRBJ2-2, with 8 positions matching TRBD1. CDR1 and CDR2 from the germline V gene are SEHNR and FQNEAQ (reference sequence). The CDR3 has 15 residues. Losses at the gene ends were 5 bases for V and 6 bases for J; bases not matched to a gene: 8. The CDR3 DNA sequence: TGTGCCAGCAGCCCCTGGGACAGGTTGGCCGGGGAGCTGTTTTTT. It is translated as CASSPWDRLAGELFF. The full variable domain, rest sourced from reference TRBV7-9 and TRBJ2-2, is DTGVSQNPRHKITKRGQNVTFRCDPISEHNRLYWYRQTLGQGPEFLTYFQNEAQLEKSRLLSDRFSAERPKGSFSTLEIQRTEQGDSAMYLCASSPWDRLAGELFFGEGSRLTVL.

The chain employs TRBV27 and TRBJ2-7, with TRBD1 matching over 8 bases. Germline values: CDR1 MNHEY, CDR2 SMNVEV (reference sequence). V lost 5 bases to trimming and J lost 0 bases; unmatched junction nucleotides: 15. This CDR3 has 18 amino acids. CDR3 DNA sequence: TGTGCCAGCAGTGCAGCCGGACCTACAGGGGGTCTCTCCTACGAGCAGTACTTC. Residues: CASSAAGPTGGLSYEQYF.

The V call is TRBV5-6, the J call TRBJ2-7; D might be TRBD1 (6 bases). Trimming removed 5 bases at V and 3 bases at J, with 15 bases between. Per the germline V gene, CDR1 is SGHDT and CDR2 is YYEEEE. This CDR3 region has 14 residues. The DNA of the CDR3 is TGTGCCAGCAGGGGTAACAGGGCGCTCTACGAGCAGTACTTC. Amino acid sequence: CASRGNRALYEQYF.

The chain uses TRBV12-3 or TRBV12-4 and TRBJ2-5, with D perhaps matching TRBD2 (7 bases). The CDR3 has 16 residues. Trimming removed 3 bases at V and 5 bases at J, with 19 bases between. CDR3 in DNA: TGTGCCAGCAGTTTCCTGGCGGGGGCGGGGAGGGAGACCCAGTACTTC. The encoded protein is CASSFLAGAGRETQYF.